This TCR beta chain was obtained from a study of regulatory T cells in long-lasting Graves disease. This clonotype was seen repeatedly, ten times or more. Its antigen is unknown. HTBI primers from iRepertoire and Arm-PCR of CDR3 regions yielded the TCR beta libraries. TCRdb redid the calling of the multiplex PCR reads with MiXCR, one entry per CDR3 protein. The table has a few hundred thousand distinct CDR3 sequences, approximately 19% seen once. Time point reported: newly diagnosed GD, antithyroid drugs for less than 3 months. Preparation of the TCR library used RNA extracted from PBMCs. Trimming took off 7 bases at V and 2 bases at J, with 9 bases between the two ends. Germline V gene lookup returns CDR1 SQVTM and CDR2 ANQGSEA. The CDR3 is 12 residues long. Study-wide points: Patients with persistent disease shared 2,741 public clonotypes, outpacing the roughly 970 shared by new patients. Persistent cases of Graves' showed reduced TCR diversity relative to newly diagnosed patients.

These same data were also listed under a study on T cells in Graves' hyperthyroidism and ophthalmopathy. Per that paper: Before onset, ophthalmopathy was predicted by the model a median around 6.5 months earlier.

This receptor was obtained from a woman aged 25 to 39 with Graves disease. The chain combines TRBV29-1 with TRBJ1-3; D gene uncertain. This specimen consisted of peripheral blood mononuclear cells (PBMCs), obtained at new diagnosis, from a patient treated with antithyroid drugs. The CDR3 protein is CSAEVTGNTIYF. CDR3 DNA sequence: TGCAGCGCAGAGGTAACTGGAAACACCATATATTTT.